Listed below are T cell receptor beta chains from one sample, sequenced in a study of response to subunit inactivated influenza vaccine. TCRdb analysed the RT-PCR reads with MiXCR anew, one entry per CDR3 protein. The sample lists around 150,000 distinct CDR3 sequences; approximately 10% were seen once. The material sequenced was non-naive T cells sorted from PBMCs, taken 35 to 45 days after vaccination. These receptors came from a man aged 50-60 years who received an inactivated influenza vaccine. CDR3s leave out the opening cysteine and the closing phenylalanine or tryptophan.

cdr3_aa	j_call	v_call
ASSEHRNTDTQY	TRBJ2-3	TRBV2
ASSQELAGVAEQY	TRBJ2-7	TRBV4-3
ASSLDFTGGDTQY	TRBJ2-3	TRBV7-2
ASSPRVLGNTIY	TRBJ1-3	TRBV12-3/TRBV12-4
ASIRGPGQGALAKNIQY	TRBJ2-4	TRBV7-8
ASSWGQKSTDTQY	TRBJ2-3	TRBV28
ASSWGGTSAMDEQY	TRBJ2-7	TRBV12-3/TRBV12-4
ASSQEWAMGSGNTIY	TRBJ1-3	TRBV4-3
ASSPGLVLVVNNEQF	TRBJ2-1	TRBV7-2
ASIGTSGFRDTQY	TRBJ2-3	TRBV25-1
ASSLPGQGFYEQY	TRBJ2-7	TRBV28
ASSRSSGADTQY	TRBJ2-3	TRBV28
ASSLGQGFHEQY	TRBJ2-7	TRBV5-1